The rows below give T cell receptor beta chains drawn from one sample of a study of T cells in Graves' hyperthyroidism and ophthalmopathy. TCRdb analysed the multiplex PCR reads with MiXCR anew, one entry per CDR3 protein. The table records hundreds of thousands of distinct CDR3 sequences, around 21% of them present only once. The sample consisted of blood. Source of these receptors: a man aged 25 to 45 with Graves' ophthalmopathy. The CDR3 runs from the conserved cysteine through the conserved F or W. Each record gives: V gene, D gene, J gene, clone size, CDR3 protein, CDR3 DNA. The D gene is left open where the match is weak. Clone size, where shown, is once, few, many, or a class for clones that have expanded.

v_gene: TRBV29-1
d_gene: .
j_gene: TRBJ2-7
abundance: .
CDR3aa: CSVEDQRYEQCF
CDR3nt: TGCAGCGTTGAAGATCAACGGTACGAGCAGTGCTTC

v_gene: TRBV2
d_gene: .
j_gene: TRBJ2-1
abundance: many
CDR3aa: CASSGLRNEQFF
CDR3nt: TGTGCCAGCAGCGGACTCCGCAATGAGCAGTTCTTC

v_gene: TRBV30
d_gene: TRBD1
j_gene: TRBJ1-1
abundance: .
CDR3aa: CACDRGARPEAFF
CDR3nt: TGTGCCTGCGACAGGGGGGCTCGGCCTGAAGCTTTCTTT

v_gene: TRBV15
d_gene: TRBD1
j_gene: TRBJ2-7
abundance: .
CDR3aa: CATSSGRTGVEQYF
CDR3nt: TGTGCCACCAGCAGCGGAAGGACAGGGGTTGAGCAGTACTTC

v_gene: TRBV7-2
d_gene: .
j_gene: TRBJ2-3
abundance: .
CDR3aa: CASSLLGIAGDTQYF
CDR3nt: TGTGCCAGCAGCTTATTGGGGATCGCGGGAGATACGCAGTATTTT

v_gene: TRBV12-3/TRBV12-4
d_gene: .
j_gene: TRBJ2-7
abundance: many
CDR3aa: CASSLRGESYEQYF
CDR3nt: TGTGCCAGCAGTTTGAGAGGGGAATCCTACGAGCAGTACTTC

v_gene: TRBV2
d_gene: .
j_gene: TRBJ1-1
abundance: many
CDR3aa: CARSDSGTEAFF
CDR3nt: TGTGCCCGGTCGGACAGCGGGACTGAAGCTTTCTTT

v_gene: TRBV30
d_gene: .
j_gene: TRBJ2-7
abundance: many
CDR3aa: CAWSHGTAYEQYF
CDR3nt: TGTGCCTGGAGTCATGGGACTGCCTACGAGCAGTACTTC

v_gene: TRBV28
d_gene: TRBD1
j_gene: TRBJ2-7
abundance: .
CDR3aa: CASKLGTGYSYEQYF
CDR3nt: TGTGCCAGCAAGTTGGGGACAGGATACTCCTACGAGCAGTACTTC

v_gene: TRBV7-9
d_gene: TRBD1
j_gene: TRBJ1-2
abundance: .
CDR3aa: CASSPGTAYSYGYTF
CDR3nt: TGTGCCAGCAGCCCCGGGACAGCTTACTCTTATGGCTACACCTTC

v_gene: TRBV20-1
d_gene: .
j_gene: TRBJ2-6
abundance: few
CDR3aa: CSAPTGVGANVLTF
CDR3nt: TGCAGTGCTCCAACGGGGGTTGGGGCCAACGTCCTGACTTTC

v_gene: TRBV11-2
d_gene: TRBD2
j_gene: TRBJ2-7
abundance: many
CDR3aa: CASSLGTSGDYEQYF
CDR3nt: TGTGCCAGCAGCTTAGGGACTAGCGGAGATTACGAGCAGTACTTC

v_gene: TRBV27
d_gene: .
j_gene: TRBJ2-7
abundance: .
CDR3aa: CASSPGQLSSYEQYF
CDR3nt: TGTGCCAGCAGTCCCGGACAACTTTCCTCCTACGAGCAGTACTTC

v_gene: TRBV2
d_gene: TRBD2
j_gene: TRBJ2-1
abundance: few
CDR3aa: CASKSGSSYNEQFF
CDR3nt: TGTGCCAGCAAAAGCGGGAGCTCCTACAATGAGCAGTTCTTC

v_gene: TRBV28
d_gene: TRBD1
j_gene: TRBJ1-4
abundance: few
CDR3aa: CASSPATGNEKLFF
CDR3nt: TGTGCCAGCAGTCCAGCGACAGGGAATGAAAAACTGTTTTTT

v_gene: TRBV28
d_gene: TRBD2
j_gene: TRBJ2-1
abundance: many
CDR3aa: CASSFPKLAGGSDEQFF
CDR3nt: TGTGCCAGCAGTTTTCCCAAACTAGCGGGAGGGTCCGATGAGCAGTTCTTC

v_gene: TRBV28
d_gene: .
j_gene: TRBJ2-1
abundance: many
CDR3aa: CASSFSSPRYNEQFF
CDR3nt: TGTGCCAGCAGTTTCTCTAGCCCTCGCTACAATGAGCAGTTCTTC

v_gene: TRBV7-2
d_gene: .
j_gene: TRBJ1-3
abundance: many
CDR3aa: CASSLSWPPLSGNTIYF
CDR3nt: TGTGCCAGCAGCTTAAGTTGGCCTCCCCTCTCTGGAAACACCATATATTTT

v_gene: TRBV6-5
d_gene: .
j_gene: TRBJ2-7
abundance: .
CDR3aa: CASSYELWQGGTYEQYF
CDR3nt: TGTGCCAGCAGTTACGAGCTTTGGCAGGGAGGAACTTACGAGCAGTACTTC

v_gene: TRBV5-5
d_gene: .
j_gene: TRBJ2-7
abundance: .
CDR3aa: CASSSDSKVREQYF
CDR3nt: TGTGCCAGCAGCTCGGACAGTAAAGTGCGAGAGCAGTACTTC

v_gene: TRBV28
d_gene: TRBD1
j_gene: TRBJ2-2
abundance: .
CDR3aa: CASKRGGQGTAGELFF
CDR3nt: TGTGCCAGCAAGAGAGGGGGACAGGGGACGGCCGGGGAGCTGTTTTTT

v_gene: TRBV6-1
d_gene: .
j_gene: TRBJ1-5
abundance: .
CDR3aa: CASRLTGIYSNQPQHF
CDR3nt: TGTGCCAGCAGACTGACGGGGATCTATAGCAATCAGCCCCAGCATTTT

v_gene: TRBV11-2
d_gene: TRBD1
j_gene: TRBJ1-2
abundance: many
CDR3aa: CASSLDRQGYGYTF
CDR3nt: TGTGCCAGCAGCTTAGATAGACAGGGATACGGCTACACCTTC

v_gene: TRBV18
d_gene: .
j_gene: TRBJ2-1
abundance: few
CDR3aa: CASSPPMRDEQFF
CDR3nt: TGTGCCAGCTCACCACCCATGAGGGATGAGCAGTTCTTC

v_gene: TRBV9
d_gene: TRBD1
j_gene: TRBJ2-1
abundance: few
CDR3aa: CASSVGGQGSNEQFF
CDR3nt: TGTGCCAGCAGCGTAGGAGGACAGGGGTCCAATGAGCAGTTCTTC

v_gene: TRBV9
d_gene: .
j_gene: TRBJ2-2
abundance: .
CDR3aa: CASSVGLTGELFF
CDR3nt: TGTGCCAGCAGCGTAGGGCTGACCGGGGAGCTGTTTTTT

v_gene: TRBV6-1
d_gene: .
j_gene: TRBJ1-2
abundance: few
CDR3aa: CASSGFQATNYGYTF
CDR3nt: TGTGCCAGCAGTGGCTTCCAGGCAACTAACTATGGCTACACCTTC

v_gene: TRBV7-2
d_gene: TRBD1
j_gene: TRBJ2-5
abundance: many
CDR3aa: CASSNGPDRVMISQYF
CDR3nt: TGTGCCAGCAGCAACGGCCCAGACAGGGTGATGATTTCCCAGTACTTC

v_gene: TRBV20-1
d_gene: .
j_gene: TRBJ1-6
abundance: .
CDR3aa: CSASRGDGNSPLHF
CDR3nt: TGCAGTGCTAGTCGGGGGGACGGGAATTCACCCCTCCACTTT

v_gene: TRBV4-1
d_gene: TRBD2
j_gene: TRBJ2-1
abundance: .
CDR3aa: CASSQVMIPLAASYNEQFF
CDR3nt: TGCGCCAGCAGCCAAGTTATGATTCCCCTAGCGGCCTCCTACAATGAGCAGTTCTTC

v_gene: TRBV29-1
d_gene: TRBD1
j_gene: TRBJ1-2
abundance: many
CDR3aa: CSAHGQGNGYTF
CDR3nt: TGCAGCGCACACGGACAGGGAAACGGCTACACCTTC

v_gene: TRBV3-1
d_gene: TRBD1
j_gene: TRBJ1-2
abundance: many
CDR3aa: CASSQKQGNYGYTF
CDR3nt: TGTGCCAGCAGCCAAAAACAGGGGAACTATGGCTACACCTTC

v_gene: TRBV7-9
d_gene: .
j_gene: TRBJ2-3
abundance: many
CDR3aa: CASSPGIGTDTQYF
CDR3nt: TGTGCCAGCAGCCCCGGGATTGGCACAGATACGCAGTATTTT

v_gene: TRBV20-1
d_gene: .
j_gene: TRBJ2-7
abundance: .
CDR3aa: CSARAAPEGYEQYF
CDR3nt: TGCAGTGCTAGAGCCGCACCGGAGGGCTACGAGCAGTACTTC

v_gene: TRBV20-1
d_gene: .
j_gene: TRBJ2-2
abundance: .
CDR3aa: CSARGYNTGELFF
CDR3nt: TGCAGTGCTAGGGGGTACAACACCGGGGAGCTGTTTTTT

v_gene: TRBV4-1
d_gene: TRBD1
j_gene: TRBJ2-7
abundance: many
CDR3aa: CASSQDRTGAYEQYF
CDR3nt: TGTGCCAGCAGCCAAGACCGGACAGGGGCCTACGAGCAGTACTTC

v_gene: TRBV5-1
d_gene: .
j_gene: TRBJ1-5
abundance: .
CDR3aa: CASRSESNQPRHF
CDR3nt: TGCGCCAGCCGCTCAGAGTCCAATCAGCCCCGGCATTTT

v_gene: TRBV12-5
d_gene: TRBD1
j_gene: TRBJ2-7
abundance: .
CDR3aa: CASGRQTKVGQGSDEQYF
CDR3nt: TGTGCTAGTGGTCGGCAAACCAAAGTGGGACAGGGGTCCGACGAGCAGTACTTC

v_gene: TRBV18
d_gene: .
j_gene: TRBJ2-1
abundance: .
CDR3aa: CASSPRWDFSSYNEQFF
CDR3nt: TGTGCCAGCTCACCACGTTGGGACTTTAGCTCCTACAATGAGCAGTTCTTC

v_gene: TRBV4-1
d_gene: .
j_gene: TRBJ1-5
abundance: .
CDR3aa: CASSQDGNSNQPQHF
CDR3nt: TGTGCCAGCAGCCAAGATGGCAATAGCAATCAGCCCCAGCATTTT

v_gene: TRBV2
d_gene: TRBD1
j_gene: TRBJ1-1
abundance: .
CDR3aa: CARRTGTTRSEAFF
CDR3nt: TGTGCCAGAAGGACAGGGACGACCCGTTCTGAAGCTTTCTTT

v_gene: TRBV7-8
d_gene: TRBD2
j_gene: TRBJ2-1
abundance: .
CDR3aa: CASSFSGGDYNEQFF
CDR3nt: TGTGCCAGCAGCTTTAGCGGGGGCGACTACAATGAGCAGTTCTTC

v_gene: TRBV6-1
d_gene: TRBD1
j_gene: TRBJ1-1
abundance: .
CDR3aa: CASRGDRRQVDTEAFF
CDR3nt: TGTGCCAGCAGGGGGGACAGGCGGCAAGTGGACACTGAAGCTTTCTTT

v_gene: TRBV20-1
d_gene: .
j_gene: TRBJ2-7
abundance: few
CDR3aa: CSAPSGRTSYEQYF
CDR3nt: TGCAGTGCGCCATCAGGACGGACCTCCTACGAGCAGTACTTC

v_gene: TRBV7-9
d_gene: .
j_gene: TRBJ1-2
abundance: few
CDR3aa: CASSLGRVEGYTF
CDR3nt: TGTGCCAGCAGCTTAGGCAGGGTAGAGGGCTACACCTTC

v_gene: TRBV6-6
d_gene: TRBD2
j_gene: TRBJ2-7
abundance: few
CDR3aa: CASSYSRLAGGHGEQYF
CDR3nt: TGTGCCAGCAGTTACTCGCGACTAGCGGGAGGCCACGGCGAGCAGTACTTC

v_gene: TRBV6-1
d_gene: .
j_gene: TRBJ2-5
abundance: many
CDR3aa: CASNRFPGQGQETQYF
CDR3nt: TGTGCCAGCAATCGATTCCCGGGACAAGGCCAAGAGACCCAGTACTTC

v_gene: TRBV27
d_gene: .
j_gene: TRBJ2-3
abundance: many
CDR3aa: CASSFPAQGTDTQYF
CDR3nt: TGTGCCAGCAGTTTCCCCGCCCAGGGCACAGATACGCAGTATTTT

v_gene: TRBV3-1
d_gene: .
j_gene: TRBJ2-7
abundance: .
CDR3aa: CASSQDLVTYEQYF
CDR3nt: TGTGCCAGCAGCCAAGATCTAGTGACGTACGAGCAGTACTTC

v_gene: TRBV9
d_gene: TRBD2
j_gene: TRBJ2-3
abundance: .
CDR3aa: CASSVLAGGPDTQYF
CDR3nt: TGTGCCAGCAGCGTATTAGCGGGAGGCCCAGATACGCAGTATTTT

v_gene: TRBV6-5
d_gene: .
j_gene: TRBJ1-4
abundance: .
CDR3aa: CASSYGSATNEKLFF
CDR3nt: TGTGCCAGCAGTTACGGTTCAGCAACTAATGAAAAACTGTTTTTT

v_gene: TRBV6-1
d_gene: TRBD1
j_gene: TRBJ1-1
abundance: many
CDR3aa: CASSGTGGEAFF
CDR3nt: TGTGCCAGCAGCGGGACAGGGGGCGAAGCTTTCTTT

v_gene: TRBV11-1
d_gene: .
j_gene: TRBJ2-7
abundance: many
CDR3aa: CASSLASGTGYEQYF
CDR3nt: TGTGCCAGCAGCTTAGCCTCCGGGACTGGATACGAGCAGTACTTC

v_gene: TRBV6-1
d_gene: TRBD2
j_gene: TRBJ2-3
abundance: few
CDR3aa: CASSEATSGRVGTQYF
CDR3nt: TGTGCCAGCAGTGAAGCTACTAGCGGGAGGGTCGGTACGCAGTATTTT

v_gene: TRBV10-2
d_gene: TRBD2
j_gene: TRBJ2-2
abundance: .
CDR3aa: CASSDMGLAGNTNTGELFF
CDR3nt: TGCGCCAGCAGTGATATGGGACTAGCGGGGAATACGAACACCGGGGAGCTGTTTTTT

v_gene: TRBV4-3
d_gene: .
j_gene: TRBJ1-2
abundance: few
CDR3aa: CASSQPTGPNYGYTF
CDR3nt: TGCGCCAGCAGCCAGCCGACAGGACCTAACTATGGCTACACCTTC

v_gene: TRBV12-3/TRBV12-4
d_gene: .
j_gene: TRBJ2-1
abundance: .
CDR3aa: CASNPLGWRLENEQFF
CDR3nt: TGTGCCAGCAATCCTCTGGGCTGGCGTCTTGAAAATGAGCAGTTCTTC

v_gene: TRBV6-6
d_gene: .
j_gene: TRBJ2-2
abundance: many
CDR3aa: CASSYSAAGELFF
CDR3nt: TGTGCCAGCAGTTACTCGGCTGCCGGGGAGCTGTTTTTT

v_gene: TRBV20-1
d_gene: TRBD2
j_gene: TRBJ2-5
abundance: few
CDR3aa: CSASTSGRKGTQYF
CDR3nt: TGCAGTGCTAGTACTAGCGGGAGGAAAGGGACCCAGTACTTC